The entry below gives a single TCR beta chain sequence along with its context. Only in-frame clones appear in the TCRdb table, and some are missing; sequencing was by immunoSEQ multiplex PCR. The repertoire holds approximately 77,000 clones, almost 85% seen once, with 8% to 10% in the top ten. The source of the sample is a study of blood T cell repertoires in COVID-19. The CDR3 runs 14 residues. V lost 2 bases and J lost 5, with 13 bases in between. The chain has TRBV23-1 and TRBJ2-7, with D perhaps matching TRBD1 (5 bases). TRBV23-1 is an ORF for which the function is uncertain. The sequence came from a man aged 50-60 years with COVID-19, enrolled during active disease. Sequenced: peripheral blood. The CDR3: CASSQVGRVDEQYF. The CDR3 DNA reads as TGCGCCAGCAGTCAAGTCGGCAGGGTCGACGAGCAGTACTTC.